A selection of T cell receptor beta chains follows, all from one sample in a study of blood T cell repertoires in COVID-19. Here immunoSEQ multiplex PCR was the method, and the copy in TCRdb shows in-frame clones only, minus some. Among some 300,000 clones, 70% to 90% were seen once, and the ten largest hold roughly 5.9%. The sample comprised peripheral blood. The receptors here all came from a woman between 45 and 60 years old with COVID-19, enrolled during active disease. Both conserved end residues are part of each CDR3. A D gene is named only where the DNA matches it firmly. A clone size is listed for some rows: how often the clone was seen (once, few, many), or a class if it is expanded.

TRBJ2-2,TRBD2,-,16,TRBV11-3,TGTGCCAGCAGTACCGATAGCGGGATCCACACCGGGGAGCTGTTTTTT,CASSTDSGIHTGELFF
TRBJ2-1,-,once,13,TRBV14,TGTGCCAGCAGCGGCCGGGTCCACAATGAGCAGTTCTTC,CASSGRVHNEQFF
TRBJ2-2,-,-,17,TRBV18,TGTGCCAGCTCACCACGGGTGTTAGCAGGGGCCGATGGGGAGCTGTTTTTT,CASSPRVLAGADGELFF
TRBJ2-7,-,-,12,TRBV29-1,TGCAGCGTTGATAATGGCTCTTGGGAGCAGTACTTC,CSVDNGSWEQYF
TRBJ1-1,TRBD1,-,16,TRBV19,TGTGCCAGCGGGACAGCAGAGTTCCCGGGGAACACTGAAGCTTTCTTT,CASGTAEFPGNTEAFF
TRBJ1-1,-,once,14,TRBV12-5,TGTGCTAGTTTCAGGGATGGTGTGAACACTGAAGCTTTCTTT,CASFRDGVNTEAFF
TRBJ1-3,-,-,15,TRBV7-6,TGTGCCAGCAGCCCTGGCGGGGGCTCTGGAAACACCATATATTTT,CASSPGGGSGNTIYF
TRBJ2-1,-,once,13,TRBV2,TGTGCCAGCAGTGCCAACAGAGACAATGAGCAGTTCTTC,CASSANRDNEQFF
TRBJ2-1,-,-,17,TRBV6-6,TGTGCCAGCAGTCAATTCCCGCTAGCTCACCTCTACAATGAGCAGTTCTTC,CASSQFPLAHLYNEQFF
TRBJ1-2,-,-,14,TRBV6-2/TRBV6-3,TGTGCCAGCAGTTACACCGACAGGCCCTATGGCTACACCTTC,CASSYTDRPYGYTF
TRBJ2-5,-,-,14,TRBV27,TGTGCCAGCAGTGCGCTAGCGGAGGGGGGTGCCCAGTACTTC,CASSALAEGGAQYF
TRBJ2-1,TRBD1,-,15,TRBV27,TGTGCCAGCAGTTTGGGACAGGTAGCCTACAATGAGCAGTTCTTC,CASSLGQVAYNEQFF
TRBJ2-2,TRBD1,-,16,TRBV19,TGTGCCAGTAGTACACAGACAGGGGCGATTACCGGGGAGCTGTTTTTT,CASSTQTGAITGELFF
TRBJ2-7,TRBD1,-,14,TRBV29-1,TGCAGCGTTGAAAAGACAGGGGCAGGCTACGAGCAGTACTTC,CSVEKTGAGYEQYF
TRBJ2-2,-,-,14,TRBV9,TGTGCCAGCAGCGTAGGCGGGAACACCGGGGAGCTGTTTTTT,CASSVGGNTGELFF
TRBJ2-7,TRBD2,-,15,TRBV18,TGTGCCAGCTCACCGCCTGGGACTAGCGGGTGGGAGCAGTACTTC,CASSPPGTSGWEQYF
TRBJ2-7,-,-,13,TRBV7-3,TGTGCCAGCAGCTCATACTTAGCCGGGGAGCAGTACTTC,CASSSYLAGEQYF
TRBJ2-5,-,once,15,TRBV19,TGTGCCAGTAGTATCCACCGTCAGGGGTGGGAGACCCAGTACTTC,CASSIHRQGWETQYF
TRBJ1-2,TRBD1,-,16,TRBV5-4,TGTGCCAGCAGCTTGGGTGCCCGGGGACAGGACTATGGCTACACCTTC,CASSLGARGQDYGYTF
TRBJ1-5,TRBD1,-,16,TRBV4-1,TGCGCCAGCAGCCAAGACCCGGGACAGGGTATTCAGCCCCAGCATTTT,CASSQDPGQGIQPQHF
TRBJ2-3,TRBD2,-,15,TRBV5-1,TGCGCCAGCAGCACCGGGACTAGCGGCACAGATACGCAGTATTTT,CASSTGTSGTDTQYF
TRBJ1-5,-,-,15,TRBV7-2,TGTGCCAGCAGCTTAGTCGGAGGCACCGGGGTGGCCCAGCATTTT,CASSLVGGTGVAQHF
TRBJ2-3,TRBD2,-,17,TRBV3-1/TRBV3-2,TGTGCCAGCAGCTTAACCCCCGGGAGGAAGGGCACAGATACGCAGTATTTT,CASSLTPGRKGTDTQYF
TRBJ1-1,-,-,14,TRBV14,TGTGCCAGCAGCCAAGCAAACCGGGTGACTGAAGCTTTCTTT,CASSQANRVTEAFF
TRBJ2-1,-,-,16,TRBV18,TGTGCCAGCTCACCACCGAGAGAGAGCTCCTACAATGAGCAGTTCTTC,CASSPPRESSYNEQFF
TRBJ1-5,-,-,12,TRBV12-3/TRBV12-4,TGTGCCAGCAGCACTTCCTATCAGCCCCAGCATTTT,CASSTSYQPQHF
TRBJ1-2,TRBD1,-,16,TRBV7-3,TGTGCCAGCAGCCCTAGGGACAGGCCCACTAACTATGGCTACACCTTC,CASSPRDRPTNYGYTF